The 21 T cell receptor beta chains reported below all come from one sample, sequenced in a study of blood T cell repertoires in COVID-19. Produced via immunoSEQ multiplex PCR; TCRdb's table is partial and in-frame only. The top ten clones hold around 2% of a sample with some 30,000 clones, 75% to 90% of them seen once. The sequencing input was peripheral blood. These receptors all come from a man aged 50 to 60 with active or convalescent COVID-19.

The rearrangement joins TRBV6-5 to TRBJ1-6; weak D call: TRBD1 (5 bases). The length of the CDR3 is 15 residues. Germline lookup yields CDR1 MNHEY and CDR2 SVGAGI. Trimming took 7 bases from V and 6 from J, leaving 16 bases between them. The CDR3 coding sequence is TGTGCCAGCAAGAGGGCGGGGGATACTAATTCACCCCTCCACTTT. Its translation is CASKRAGDTNSPLHF.

The V call is TRBV28, the J call TRBJ1-1; D is ambiguous. The CDR3 extends over 13 amino acids. V lost 10 bases and J lost 3, with 15 bases in between. Germline V gives CDR1 MDHEN, CDR2 SYDVKM. CDR3 nucleotides: TGTGCCACCGAAAGCTTGCATCACACTGAAGCTTTCTTT. Its protein product is CATESLHHTEAFF.

The genes are TRBV5-1 and TRBJ2-3; the match to TRBD2 covers 15 bases. This CDR3 spans 19 amino acids. CDR1 and CDR2 (germline): SGHRS, YFSETQ. The V and J ends lost 2 bases and 0 bases, in that order; junction bases with no gene match: 7. CDR3 residues: CASSFPSGTSGRSTDTQYF. CDR3 DNA sequence: TGCGCCAGCAGCTTCCCATCCGGGACTAGCGGGAGGAGCACAGATACGCAGTATTTT.

This chain joins TRBV2 and TRBJ2-7; the D gene is possibly TRBD2 (6 bases). Germline CDR1 is SNHLY and CDR2 is FYNNEI. V lost 6 bases to trimming and J lost 7 bases, with 16 bases between them. The CDR3 runs 13 residues. The CDR3 sequence is CASSLFLRGEQYF. The CDR3 coding sequence is TGTGCCAGCAGCTTATTTCTTCGGGGGGAGCAGTACTTC.

The chain links TRBV3-1 (or the pseudogene TRBV3-2) to TRBJ2-2, with 8 bases aligning to TRBD2. CDR1 and CDR2 from the germline V gene are LGHDT and YNNKEL (reference sequence). This CDR3 spans 15 amino acids. V lost 4 bases and J lost 5; bases outside the gene matches: 6. The CDR3 nucleotides are TGTGCCAGCAGCCTCCGACTAGCGAGGACCGGGGAGCTGTTTTTT. It specifies CASSLRLARTGELFF.

The rearrangement uses TRBV7-8 and TRBJ1-5; 8 nucleotides align to TRBD1. V was clipped by 2 bases and J by 6 bases; unmatched bases: 9. This CDR3 contains 16 residues. The germline V gene has CDR1 SGHVS and CDR2 FQNEAQ. The CDR3 DNA sequence: TGTGCCAGCAGCTTAAAGGGCAGGGGGCTGGGTCAGCCCCAGCATTTT. Its translation: CASSLKGRGLGQPQHF. The complete variable domain, with remaining parts taken from reference TRBV7-8 and TRBJ1-5, reads GAGVSQSPRYKVAKRGQDVALRCDPISGHVSLFWYQQALGQGPEFLTYFQNEAQLDKSGLPSDRFFAERPEGSVSTLKIQRTQQEDSAVYLCASSLKGRGLGQPQHFGDGTRLSIL.

The V call is TRBV11-2, the J call TRBJ2-7; D gene ambiguous. CDR1 is SGHAT and CDR2 is FQNNGV in the germline V gene. V lost 5 bases and J lost 8, with 22 bases in between. This CDR3 is built from 15 residues. CDR3 sequence: CASSPKLVSAWKQYF. The CDR3 DNA follows: TGTGCCAGCAGCCCCAAGCTAGTATCAGCCTGGAAGCAGTACTTC.

The rearrangement links TRBV9 to TRBJ2-2; TRBD1 might be the D (5 bases). Germline loops: CDR1 SGDLS, CDR2 YYNGEE. V lost 0 bases to trimming and J lost 2 bases, with 11 bases between them. This CDR3 contains 16 residues. In nucleotides, the CDR3 is TGTGCCAGCAGCGTAGGCAGGGCCCACAACACCGGGGAGCTGTTTTTT. It translates to CASSVGRAHNTGELFF.

This sequence joins TRBV7-9 and TRBJ2-7; the D is unclear. Trimming removed 2 bases at V and 4 bases at J, with 3 bases between. CDR1 SEHNR and CDR2 FQNEAQ come from the germline V gene (reference sequence). The CDR3 is made up of 11 amino acids. The CDR3 sequence is CASSLSYEQYF. Written as DNA, the CDR3 is TGTGCCAGCAGCTTATCTTACGAGCAGTACTTC.

CDR3 in amino acids: CSVDRIDTYEQYF. The CDR3 nucleotides are TGCAGCGTTGACAGGATCGATACCTACGAGCAGTACTTC. The chain recombines TRBV29-1 with TRBJ2-7; D remains unclear. Looked up from germline, CDR1 is SQVTM and CDR2 is ANQGSEA. The CDR3 is 13 amino acids. V gave up 3 bases and J gave up 2 bases, with 11 bases separating them.

The chain employs TRBV24-1 and TRBJ2-2, with 7 bases matching TRBD2. The CDR3 totals 15 residues. Looked up from germline, CDR1 is KGHDR and CDR2 is SFDVKD. The V and J ends lost 3 bases and 6 bases, in that order; junction bases with no gene match: 6. The CDR3 DNA reads as TGTGCCACCAGTGATCCCGATGGGGGGGCCGGGGAGCTGTTTTTT. Amino acids: CATSDPDGGAGELFF.

CDR3 DNA: TGTGCCAGCAGCTTTCTGGAAGGGGGCACTGAAGCTTTCTTT. It yields the protein CASSFLEGGTEAFF. V usage is TRBV5-6 and J usage is TRBJ1-1, with D possibly matching TRBD1 (6 bases). V was shortened by 2 bases and J by 4 bases, with 12 bases between the two germline ends. CDR3 size: 14 residues. Germline V CDR1 and CDR2: SGHDT, YYEEEE.

The rearrangement links TRBV3-1 (or the pseudogene TRBV3-2) to TRBJ2-7, with D uncertain. Deletions cut 4 bases from V and 5 bases from J, with 9 bases between. The germline gives CDR1 LGHDT, CDR2 YNNKEL (reference sequence). The CDR3 has 12 amino acids. DNA for the CDR3: TGTGCCAGCAGCCGTCCTTCTGACGAGCAGTACTTC. This translates into CASSRPSDEQYF.

The chain recombines TRBV27 with TRBJ2-1; 12 bases are a match to TRBD2. The CDR3 runs to 18 residues. Germline V gene data show CDR1 as MNHEY and CDR2 as SMNVEV (reference sequence). J lost 5 bases, V lost 3 bases, and 11 bases had no gene match. The CDR3: CASSFRTSGNPANNEQFF. CDR3 in DNA: TGTGCCAGCAGTTTTCGGACTAGCGGGAATCCCGCGAACAATGAGCAGTTCTTC.

The chain couples TRBV28 to TRBJ1-1, with TRBD1 matching 7 bases. The CDR3 spans 16 residues. The junction had 11 bases not matched to a gene; V was cut back by 6 bases and J by 1 base. The germline CDR1 and CDR2 sequences are MDHEN and SYDVKM. The CDR3 loop is CASSSSPGQKNTEAFF. In nucleotides, the CDR3 is TGTGCCAGCAGCTCATCGCCGGGACAGAAGAACACTGAAGCTTTCTTT.

In its sample, this clone was seen once. V usage is TRBV5-1 and J usage is TRBJ2-2; TRBD2 matches 8 bases. The junction had 8 bases not matched to a gene; V was cut back by 4 bases and J by 3 bases. There are 16 residues in the CDR3. Germline V CDR1 and CDR2: SGHRS, YFSETQ. As DNA, the CDR3 is TGCGCCAGCAGCGCCACTAGCGGCGCGGACACCGGGGAGCTGTTTTTT. Its protein product is CASSATSGADTGELFF.

CDR3 loop: CASSVSIGLAAQETQYF. CDR3 bases: TGTGCCAGCAGCGTCTCGATTGGACTAGCGGCACAAGAGACCCAGTACTTC. J is TRBJ2-5 and V is TRBV9, with 10 bases lining up with TRBD2. Germline V gene lookup returns CDR1 SGDLS and CDR2 YYNGEE. The CDR3 covers 17 residues. After removal of 2 bases from V and 2 bases from J, the junction contained 9 bases not matched to a gene.

This chain connects TRBV24-1 to TRBJ2-6, with 10 bases matching TRBD1. Per germline, CDR1 KGHDR and CDR2 SFDVKD. CDR3 length: 18 residues. V trimming: 3 bases; J trimming: 0 bases; junction bases outside the gene matches: 4. As DNA, the CDR3 is TGTGCCACCAGTGATAGGACAGGGGGGAGCTCTGGGGCCAACGTCCTGACTTTC. The encoded protein is CATSDRTGGSSGANVLTF.

The rearrangement links TRBV9 to TRBJ2-5, with 8 bases fitting TRBD1. Germline loops: CDR1 SGDLS, CDR2 YYNGEE. V gave up 4 bases and J gave up 5 bases; unmatched junction bases: 7. The CDR3 covers 14 residues. The CDR3 DNA is TGTGCCAGCAGCATCCAGACAGGGGCGGAGACCCAGTACTTC. Its protein is CASSIQTGAETQYF.

This chain links TRBV7-2 with TRBJ2-5, with D uncertain. Germline loops: CDR1 SGHTA, CDR2 FQGNSA. V lost 0 bases and J lost 5, with 10 bases in between. The CDR3 covers 14 residues. Here the CDR3 reads CASSLAPRLETQYF. CDR3 DNA sequence: TGTGCCAGCAGCTTAGCGCCTAGACTGGAGACCCAGTACTTC.

This chain uses TRBV6-1 with TRBJ2-3, with D possibly being TRBD1 (5 bases). Germline CDR1 is MNHNS and CDR2 is SASEGT. The CDR3 consists of 14 residues. The ends were cut back, 3 bases at V and 2 bases at J, with 9 bases in the middle. As DNA, the CDR3 is TGTGCCAGCAGTGACCCAGGGTTCACAGATACGCAGTATTTT. This sequence encodes CASSDPGFTDTQYF.